A selection of T cell receptor beta chains follows, all from one sample in a study of T-cell reconstitution after alpha-beta-depleted transplantation in children. MiXCR, applied by TCRdb to the PCR reads, yields one record per CDR3 protein. The sample has about a million distinct CDR3 sequences, roughly 31% seen once. The sequencing used PBMCs, mostly from graft donor cells, collected 360 days after TCRalphabeta/CD19-depleted stem cell transplant. All receptors come from a boy in the first two years of life who had a stem cell transplant for SCID, so the T cells may come from the graft donor. CDR3s include the opening cysteine and the closing phenylalanine or tryptophan. The order of the fields is J gene, D gene, clone size, CDR3 length, V gene, CDR3 DNA, CDR3 protein. The D gene is left open where the match is weak. The listing skips clone size in some rows; elsewhere it reads once, few, many or a size class.

J gene: TRBJ2-7
D gene: .
clone size: .
CDR3 length: 15
V gene: TRBV5-1
CDR3 DNA: TGCGCCAGCAGCGTCAGTGGGACCTCGTCCTACGAGCAGTACTTC
CDR3 protein: CASSVSGTSSYEQYF

J gene: TRBJ1-6
D gene: .
clone size: .
CDR3 length: 15
V gene: TRBV27
CDR3 DNA: TGTGCCAGCAGTTTCGATAGGCCCCGAAGTTCACCCCTCCACTTT
CDR3 protein: CASSFDRPRSSPLHF

J gene: TRBJ2-1
D gene: TRBD1
clone size: .
CDR3 length: 18
V gene: TRBV27
CDR3 DNA: TGTGCCAGCAGCCCTTATTGGGGGGACAGGGGGCACGGCAATGAGCAGTTCTTC
CDR3 protein: CASSPYWGDRGHGNEQFF

J gene: TRBJ2-5
D gene: .
clone size: few
CDR3 length: 15
V gene: TRBV20-1
CDR3 DNA: TGCAGTGCTAGAGATCCGCGGGGCGGTCAAGAGACCCAGTACTTC
CDR3 protein: CSARDPRGGQETQYF

J gene: TRBJ1-2
D gene: TRBD1
clone size: .
CDR3 length: 16
V gene: TRBV7-9
CDR3 DNA: TGTGCCAGCAGCCCTAGGACAGGGATCGCCAACTATGGCTACACCTTC
CDR3 protein: CASSPRTGIANYGYTF

J gene: TRBJ2-1
D gene: TRBD2
clone size: few
CDR3 length: 17
V gene: TRBV27
CDR3 DNA: TGTGCCAGCAGTTTACCAGTACTAGCGGGGAACTACAATGAGCAGTTCTTC
CDR3 protein: CASSLPVLAGNYNEQFF

J gene: TRBJ2-3
D gene: .
clone size: .
CDR3 length: 16
V gene: TRBV9
CDR3 DNA: TGTGCCAGCAGCGTAGTAGAGGCTGGCGCGACAGATACGCAGTATTTT
CDR3 protein: CASSVVEAGATDTQYF

J gene: TRBJ2-7
D gene: .
clone size: few
CDR3 length: 14
V gene: TRBV28
CDR3 DNA: TGTGCCAGCACCCGGACTCTTCCTCCCTACGAGCAGTACTTC
CDR3 protein: CASTRTLPPYEQYF

J gene: TRBJ2-7
D gene: .
clone size: .
CDR3 length: 14
V gene: TRBV20-1
CDR3 DNA: TGCAGTGCTAGCGTTCGCGACGAGCCCTACGAGCAGTACTTC
CDR3 protein: CSASVRDEPYEQYF

J gene: TRBJ2-1
D gene: .
clone size: few
CDR3 length: 14
V gene: TRBV6-1
CDR3 DNA: TGTGCCAGCAGTCCCGGACCCGGTCGGGATGAGCAGTTCTTC
CDR3 protein: CASSPGPGRDEQFF